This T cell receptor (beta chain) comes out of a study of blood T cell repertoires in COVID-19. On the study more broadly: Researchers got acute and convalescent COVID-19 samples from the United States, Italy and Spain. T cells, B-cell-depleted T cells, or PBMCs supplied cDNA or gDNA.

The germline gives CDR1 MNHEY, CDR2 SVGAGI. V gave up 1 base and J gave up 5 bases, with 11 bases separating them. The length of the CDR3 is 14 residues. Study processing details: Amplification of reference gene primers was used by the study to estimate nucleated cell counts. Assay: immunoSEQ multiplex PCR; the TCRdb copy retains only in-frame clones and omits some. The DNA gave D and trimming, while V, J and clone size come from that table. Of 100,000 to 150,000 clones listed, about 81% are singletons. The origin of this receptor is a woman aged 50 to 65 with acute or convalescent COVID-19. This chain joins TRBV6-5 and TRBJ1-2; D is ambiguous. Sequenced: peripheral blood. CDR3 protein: CASSYLSRGYGYTF. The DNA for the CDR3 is TGTGCCAGCAGTTACTTAAGCAGAGGGTATGGCTACACCTTC.